This T cell receptor beta chain came from a study of T cell clonotyping in hematopoietic cell transplantation. Germline CDR1 reads MNHEY; CDR2 reads SMNVEV (reference sequence). V was pared by 3 bases and J by 1 base, with 10 bases between. The CDR3 is 15 amino acids. As to this clone: Its specificity is not known.

The study's findings and limits: After transplant, recipient diversity fell while pathologically expanded clonotypes grew through day 180.

Only in-frame clones appear in the TCRdb table, and some are missing; sequencing was by immunoSEQ multiplex PCR. The sample includes over 8,500 clones, 70% to 90% of them seen just once. This receptor was taken from a human patient who had an allogeneic stem cell transplant, so the T cells may come from the graft donor. The donor label of this sample is uncertain. Some clones in this sample may be carry-over from other donors' samples. The rearrangement links TRBV27 to TRBJ1-5; D ambiguous. The specimen was PBMCs, collected 180 days after allogeneic stem cell transplant. The CDR3 loop reads CASSLVPPSNQPQHF. The CDR3 DNA sequence: TGTGCCAGCAGTTTGGTCCCTCCAAGCAATCAGCCCCAGCATTTT.